This TCR beta chain is from a study of CD8 T cells in ankylosing spondylitis. Study results and limitations: A TCR beta motif made of fewer than 10 highly homologous variants seemed typical of ankylosing spondylitis blood.

Germline V gene lookup returns CDR1 SGHVS and CDR2 FNYEAQ. The CDR3 spans 16 residues. With 5 bases clipped from V and 5 bases from J, the junction kept 12 bases outside the gene matches. As regards this clonotype: Its antigen is not identified.

Each CDR3 protein gets one entry after TCRdb re-called the 5' RACE reads with MiXCR. The repertoire holds around 140,000 distinct CDR3 sequences, with over 15% as singletons. This TCR was recovered from a male donor with ankylosing spondylitis. This chain links TRBV7-6 with TRBJ2-1, with 7 bases lining up with TRBD2. Source material: blood, either unsorted or a sorted T cell fraction (not recorded which). The CDR3 DNA reads TGTGCCAGCAGCGCCCCCCTAGCGGAGAAGGACAATGAGCAGTTCTTC. This gives the protein CASSAPLAEKDNEQFF. Combining the CDR3 with reference TRBV7-6 and TRBJ2-1 gives the whole variable domain GAGVSQSPRYKVTKRGQDVALRCDPISGHVSLYWYRQALGQGPEFLTYFNYEAQQDKSGLPNDRFSAERPEGSISTLTIQRTEQRDSAMYRCASSAPLAEKDNEQFFGPGTRLTVL.